This T cell receptor (beta chain) emerged from a study of T cell repertoires in cytomegalovirus infection. This clonotype was counted ten times or more. CDR3 length: 13 residues. Trimming left V 9 bases short and J 1 base short, with 12 bases between. The germline gives CDR1 LNHDA, CDR2 SQIVND (reference sequence). One entry per CDR3 protein results from TCRdb running MiXCR on the reads. Counted here are 300,000 or so distinct CDR3 sequences, around 10% occurring once; the ten biggest clones make up approximately 2.4%. This chain links TRBV19 with TRBJ1-1, with D perhaps TRBD1 (5 bases). The clonotype comes from a human donor in good health (CMV status not recorded). Some clones in this sample may be carry-over from other donors' samples. The source material was PBMCs. In DNA form, the CDR3 reads TGTGCCAGCAGGCCAGGGTGGAACACTGAAGCTTTCTTT. It is translated as CASRPGWNTEAFF.